One sample yielded the 16 T cell receptor beta chains listed below, sequenced in a study of blood T cell repertoires in COVID-19. This table comes from immunoSEQ multiplex PCR, and its TCRdb copy is limited to in-frame clones, with some not included. The data contain over 200,000 clones, 65% to 85% of them singletons. Sequenced: peripheral blood. All receptors come from an older man with acute or convalescent COVID-19.

This clone was recorded once. This chain uses TRBV6-6 with TRBJ2-1, with TRBD2 matching 11 bases. This CDR3 has 16 residues. J was trimmed by 7 bases and V by 2 bases; bases with no gene match: 7. Germline values: CDR1 MNHNY, CDR2 SVGAGI (reference sequence). CDR3 amino acids: CASSYPVAGGPNEQFF. The CDR3, as DNA: TGTGCCAGCAGTTACCCCGTAGCGGGAGGGCCGAATGAGCAGTTCTTC.

The chain has TRBV11-2 and TRBJ2-1; 9 nucleotides agree with TRBD2. Germline V gives CDR1 SGHAT, CDR2 FQNNGV. CDR3 length: 16 amino acids. J was trimmed by 7 bases and V by 6 bases; bases with no gene match: 13. CDR3: CASRSFLAGNINEQFF. CDR3 nucleotide sequence: TGTGCCAGCAGGTCATTTCTAGCGGGGAATATTAATGAGCAGTTCTTC.

Here the CDR3 reads CAWRTPGHPSGGYTF. The CDR3 coding sequence is TGTGCCTGGAGGACCCCGGGACACCCCTCCGGTGGCTACACCTTC. The rearrangement uses TRBV30 and TRBJ1-2; tentatively, D is TRBD1 (6 bases). CDR3 length: 15 amino acids. V lost 3 bases, J lost 7 bases, and 21 bases lay in between. The germline V gene has CDR1 GTSNPN and CDR2 SVGIG (reference sequence). The whole variable domain, filled in from reference TRBV30 and TRBJ1-2, reads SQTIHQWPATLVQPVGSPLSLECTVEGTSNPNLYWYRQAAGRGLQLLFYSVGIGQISSEVPQNLSASRPQDRQFILSSKKLLLSDSGFYLCAWRTPGHPSGGYTFGSGTRLTVV.

This chain uses TRBV7-2 with TRBJ1-1; 8 bases agree with TRBD1. The length of the CDR3 is 15 residues. After removal of 2 bases from V and 0 bases from J, the junction contained 2 bases not matched to a gene. Germline values: CDR1 SGHTA, CDR2 FQGNSA. The chain's CDR3 is CASSLQGAVNTEAFF. The CDR3 nucleotides read TGTGCCAGCAGCTTACAGGGGGCTGTGAACACTGAAGCTTTCTTT.

This chain links TRBV28 with TRBJ2-7, with D unresolved. Deletions cut 3 bases from V and 3 bases from J, with 3 bases between. There are 11 residues in the CDR3. Germline assignment: CDR1 MDHEN and CDR2 SYDVKM. The CDR3: CASSFNYEQYF. CDR3 coding DNA: TGTGCCAGCAGTTTCAACTACGAGCAGTACTTC. The complete variable domain, with remaining parts taken from reference TRBV28 and TRBJ2-7, reads DVKVTQSSRYLVKRTGEKVFLECVQDMDHENMFWYRQDPGLGLRLIYFSYDVKMKEKGDIPEGYSVSREKKERFSLILESASTNQTSMYLCASSFNYEQYFGPGTRLTVT.

This clone appeared a single time. The chain carries TRBV4-1 and TRBJ2-5, with 8 nucleotides matching TRBD2. Germline trimming cut 0 bases from V and 4 bases from J; bases unmatched to any gene: 4. CDR1 is MGHRA and CDR2 is YSYEKL in the germline V gene. There are 15 residues in the CDR3. The CDR3: CASSQDPRGGETQYF. The CDR3, as DNA: TGCGCCAGCAGCCAAGATCCACGGGGGGGAGAGACCCAGTACTTC.

The chain employs TRBV12-3 or TRBV12-4 and TRBJ2-1; TRBD2 matches 7 bases. The CDR3 length is 13 residues. With V trimmed by 6 bases and J by 5 bases, 4 bases remained unmatched. The CDR3 bases are TGTGCCAGCAGACCCGGGACTAACAATGAGCAGTTCTTC. This codes for CASRPGTNNEQFF.

CDR3 loop: CASRLDRGSEQYF. In nucleotides, the CDR3 is TGTGCCAGCAGATTGGACAGGGGGAGCGAGCAGTACTTC. V and J are TRBV6-5 and TRBJ2-7; TRBD1 aligns across 10 bases. The V segment lost 6 bases and the J segment 6 bases; nucleotides outside the gene matches: 5. The CDR3 length is 13 residues. The V gene's germline CDR1 is MNHEY and CDR2 SVGAGI.

This sequence joins TRBV5-1 and TRBJ2-7; 7 positions agree with TRBD1. V lost 0 bases and J lost 2; bases outside the gene matches: 8. CDR3 length equals 16 residues. Germline values: CDR1 SGHRS, CDR2 YFSETQ. The CDR3 bases are TGCGCCAGCAGCTTGGGTGGGACAGCCATCACCTACGAGCAGTACTTC. Residues: CASSLGGTAITYEQYF.

The CDR3 region has the DNA TGTGCCAGCAGTTACGGCCCTTACTCCTACGAGCAGTACTTC. Its protein product is CASSYGPYSYEQYF. The V call is TRBV6-5, the J call TRBJ2-7, with no clear D. There are 14 residues in the CDR3. Deletions cut 2 bases from V and 0 bases from J, with 8 bases between. The germline V gene encodes CDR1 MNHEY and CDR2 SVGAGI.

The CDR3, as DNA: TGCGCCAGCAGCGTTCTAGAAGGTATCGGGGAGCTGTTTTTT. Protein: CASSVLEGIGELFF. V usage is TRBV5-1 and J usage is TRBJ2-2; D uncertain. Trimming shortened V by 4 bases and J by 7 bases, and 14 bases separated the two germline ends. This CDR3 spans 14 amino acids. Germline CDR1 SGHRS, CDR2 YFSETQ.

This clone appeared once. The rearrangement uses TRBV7-2 and TRBJ2-7; weak D call: TRBD1 (6 bases). The V end was cut by 5 bases, the J end by 6 bases, with 14 bases between. CDR3 length equals 13 residues. In germline, CDR1 is SGHTA, CDR2 FQGNSA. The CDR3 sequence: CASSTQTGFEQYF. In DNA, the CDR3 is TGTGCCAGCAGCACCCAGACAGGATTCGAGCAGTACTTC. Supplemented by reference TRBV7-2 and TRBJ2-7, the full variable domain reads GAGVSQSPSNKVTEKGKDVELRCDPISGHTALYWYRQSLGQGLEFLIYFQGNSAPDKSGLPSDRFSAERTGGSVSTLTIQRTQQEDSAVYLCASSTQTGFEQYFGPGTRLTVT.

The chain couples TRBV24-1 to TRBJ2-3; 13 positions agree with TRBD2. The J segment lost 1 base and the V segment lost 10 bases, leaving 7 bases of the junction unmatched. The CDR3 sequence is 16 residues long. The V gene's germline CDR1 is KGHDR and CDR2 SFDVKD. CDR3 region: CATSLGLAGGTDTQYF. The CDR3 bases are TGTGCCACTAGCTTAGGACTAGCGGGGGGCACAGATACGCAGTATTTT.

This clone was observed a few times. The rearrangement uses TRBV7-2 and TRBJ1-3, with 9 bases matching TRBD1. V was clipped by 5 bases and J by 0 bases; unmatched bases: 8. The CDR3 contains 17 residues. Per germline, CDR1 SGHTA and CDR2 FQGNSA. CDR3 amino acids: CASSPTGGALSGNTIYF. The CDR3 nucleotides read TGTGCCAGCAGCCCGACAGGGGGAGCGCTCTCTGGAAACACCATATATTTT.

The rearrangement joins TRBV3-1 (or the pseudogene TRBV3-2) to TRBJ1-2; D remains unclear. The germline V and J ends were trimmed by 4 bases and 0 bases, with 3 bases remaining between them. The CDR3 covers 12 residues. The germline CDR1 and CDR2 sequences are LGHDT and YNNKEL (reference sequence). The CDR3 reads CASSLTNYGYTF. In DNA form, the CDR3 reads TGTGCCAGCAGCCTAACTAACTATGGCTACACCTTC.

This clone was recorded only once. The chain has TRBV6-5 and TRBJ2-3; 9 bases are shared with TRBD2. This CDR3 has 14 residues. CDR1 is MNHEY, CDR2 SVGAGI, per germline. The J segment lost 1 base and the V segment lost 6 bases, leaving 2 bases of the junction unmatched. The CDR3 nucleotides are TGTGCCAGCAGGATAGCGGGGGGCACAGATACGCAGTATTTT. Protein product: CASRIAGGTDTQYF.